The 30 T cell receptor beta chains below all came from one sample that was sequenced in a study of T cell responses to AZD1222 COVID-19 vaccine. The assay was immunoSEQ multiplex PCR, and TCRdb's table has in-frame clones only and misses some. The data hold 90,000 to 130,000 clones, with approximately 84% observed a single time. The specimen comprised peripheral blood, sampled on day 0 of AZD1222 vaccination. The receptors originated from an adult in good health.

The V call is TRBV11-3, the J call TRBJ2-1; unclear D gene. The V end was cut by 1 base, the J end by 7 bases, with 8 bases between. The CDR3 totals 13 residues. Germline CDR1 reads SGHNT; CDR2 reads YENEEA. The CDR3 nucleotides are TGTGCCAGCAGCTTAGGATCCGGTAATGAGCAGTTCTTC. Its translation: CASSLGSGNEQFF. Drawing the rest from reference TRBV11-3 and TRBJ2-1, the complete variable domain is EAGVVQSPRYKIIEKKQPVAFWCNPISGHNTLYWYLQNLGQGPELLIRYENEEAVDDSQLPKDRFSAERLKGVDSTLKIQPAELGDSAVYLCASSLGSGNEQFFGPGTRLTVL.

This clone is categorized as large (0.1 to 1%). The genes are TRBV4-2 and TRBJ1-5; TRBD1 matches 7 bases. The CDR3 runs 19 residues. Germline-derived CDR1 and CDR2 are LGHNA and YNFKEQ. V shed 0 bases, J shed 0 bases, and the junction held 11 bases outside the gene matches. The chain's CDR3 is CASSQDNLGGTVSNQPQHF. The CDR3 DNA reads as TGTGCCAGCAGCCAAGACAATTTGGGCGGGACAGTTAGCAATCAGCCCCAGCATTTT.

This clone was detected ten times or more. The CDR3 reads CASSLAPGQGAEQYF. The DNA of the CDR3 is TGCGCCAGCAGCTTGGCTCCGGGACAGGGCGCCGAGCAGTACTTC. This chain uses TRBV5-1 with TRBJ2-7; 9 nucleotides align to TRBD1. Trimming cost V 0 bases and J 6 bases; bases outside gene matches: 7. The CDR3 totals 15 residues. Germline loops: CDR1 SGHRS, CDR2 YFSETQ.

The chain is built from TRBV19 and TRBJ1-2, with D unresolved. Germline V gene data show CDR1 as LNHDA and CDR2 as SQIVND (reference sequence). V was trimmed by 3 bases and J by 5 bases, leaving 13 bases between them. The CDR3 loop spans 14 amino acids. CDR3 in DNA: TGTGCCAGTAGTATGGTCGGGGTTGGATATGGCTACACCTTC. It is translated as CASSMVGVGYGYTF.

The chain employs TRBV6-5 and TRBJ1-3, with D hard to call. CDR1 and CDR2 (germline): MNHEY, SVGAGI. CDR3 length: 12 residues. V gave up 7 bases and J gave up 7 bases, with 11 bases separating them. CDR3 sequence reads: CASNVRENTIYF. In DNA, the CDR3 is TGTGCCAGCAACGTACGAGAGAACACCATATATTTT.

The chain links TRBV5-1 to TRBJ2-3; D gene unclear. Trimming took off 1 base at V and 4 bases at J, with 10 bases between the two ends. Per the germline V gene, CDR1 is SGHRS and CDR2 is YFSETQ. CDR3 length: 14 residues. The CDR3 nucleotides read TGCGCCAGCAGCTTGTCCCAAGAGGCAGATACGCAGTATTTT. It yields the protein CASSLSQEADTQYF.

The genes are TRBV11-2 and TRBJ2-7; no reliable D call. V lost 0 bases and J 4 bases, leaving 13 bases between the germline ends. Germline values: CDR1 SGHAT, CDR2 FQNNGV. The CDR3 is made up of 15 amino acids. CDR3 residues: CASSLDRSLLYEQYF. The CDR3 nucleotides read TGTGCCAGCAGCTTAGATCGAAGTCTGTTATACGAGCAGTACTTC.

Note on this clone: At the DNA level, this CDR3 is encoded by other sequences in the same sample as well. The chain combines TRBV10-3 with TRBJ1-2, with TRBD1 as a possible D gene (6 bases). V gave up 0 bases and J gave up 2 bases, with 7 bases separating them. The CDR3 is made up of 14 amino acids. Germline CDR1 ENHRY, CDR2 SYGVKD. The CDR3 reads CAISESGQNYGYTF. The CDR3 bases are TGTGCCATCAGTGAGTCTGGACAGAACTATGGCTACACCTTC.

The chain combines TRBV16 with TRBJ1-5; D is perhaps TRBD1 (6 bases). V lost 4 bases and J 7 bases, leaving 14 bases between the germline ends. The CDR3 runs 14 residues. Germline V gene sequence: CDR1 KGHSY, CDR2 FQNENV. The CDR3 here is CASSPQQGQQPQHF. The CDR3 DNA follows: TGTGCCAGCAGCCCCCAGCAGGGACAACAGCCCCAGCATTTT.

This sequence joins TRBV7-2 and TRBJ1-6, with 7 bases lining up with TRBD1. Germline V gene lookup returns CDR1 SGHTA and CDR2 FQGNSA. The CDR3 covers 14 residues. Trimming at V came to 8 bases and at J to 7 bases, leaving 8 bases not matched to a gene. The CDR3 DNA reads as TGTGCCAGCGGTCGGACAGGTCTCAATTCACCCCTCCACTTT. Encoded protein: CASGRTGLNSPLHF. The full variable domain, in which reference TRBV7-2 and TRBJ1-6 provide the parts outside the CDR3, is GAGVSQSPSNKVTEKGKDVELRCDPISGHTALYWYRQSLGQGLEFLIYFQGNSAPDKSGLPSDRFSAERTGGSVSTLTIQRTQQEDSAVYLCASGRTGLNSPLHFGNGTRLTVT.

V gene TRBV30 combines with J gene TRBJ2-5, with D unclear. CDR1 and CDR2 from the germline V gene are GTSNPN and SVGIG (reference sequence). Trimming pared 0 bases from V and 4 bases from J, leaving 3 bases between. CDR3 length equals 11 residues. Written as DNA, the CDR3 is TGTGCCTGGAGTGTAGGAGAGACCCAGTACTTC. Its translation is CAWSVGETQYF.

This clone turned up a few times. The chain is built from TRBV7-2 and TRBJ1-5; D gene uncertain. V lost 3 bases, J lost 4 bases, and 7 bases lay in between. The CDR3 loop spans 13 amino acids. The germline V gene encodes CDR1 SGHTA and CDR2 FQGNSA. The CDR3 sequence is CASSLAINQPQHF. CDR3 sequence (DNA): TGTGCCAGCAGCTTGGCTATTAATCAGCCCCAGCATTTT. Looking up the rest from reference TRBV7-2 and TRBJ1-5 gives the full variable domain: GAGVSQSPSNKVTEKGKDVELRCDPISGHTALYWYRQSLGQGLEFLIYFQGNSAPDKSGLPSDRFSAERTGGSVSTLTIQRTQQEDSAVYLCASSLAINQPQHFGDGTRLSIL.

The V gene is TRBV7-2, the J gene TRBJ2-1; D remains ambiguous. Germline CDR1 and CDR2: SGHTA and FQGNSA. V was clipped by 3 bases and J by 6 bases, with 12 bases between them. This CDR3 region has 14 residues. CDR3 in amino acids: CASSLYKSRNEQFF. Here the CDR3 DNA reads TGTGCCAGCAGCTTGTACAAAAGTCGCAATGAGCAGTTCTTC. Combining the CDR3 with reference TRBV7-2 and TRBJ2-1 gives the whole variable domain GAGVSQSPSNKVTEKGKDVELRCDPISGHTALYWYRQSLGQGLEFLIYFQGNSAPDKSGLPSDRFSAERTGGSVSTLTIQRTQQEDSAVYLCASSLYKSRNEQFFGPGTRLTVL.

CDR3 in amino acids: CASSPRTSGGAGIYEQYF. CDR3 DNA sequence: TGTGCCAGCAGCCCCCGTACTAGCGGGGGGGCCGGGATCTACGAGCAGTACTTC. This chain links TRBV9 with TRBJ2-7; 13 nucleotides line up with TRBD2. CDR1 is SGDLS and CDR2 is YYNGEE in the germline V gene. V lost 4 bases, J lost 3 bases, and 13 bases stayed unmatched. This CDR3 region has 18 residues. The full variable domain, its missing parts supplied by reference TRBV9 and TRBJ2-7, is DSGVTQTPKHLITATGQRVTLRCSPRSGDLSVYWYQQSLDQGLQFLIQYYNGEERAKGNILERFSAQQFPDLHSELNLSSLELGDSALYFCASSPRTSGGAGIYEQYFGPGTRLTVT.

This clone was seen a few times. This chain joins TRBV10-3 and TRBJ1-4; no reliable D call. This CDR3 spans 13 amino acids. Germline CDR1 is ENHRY and CDR2 is SYGVKD. The ends were cut back, 6 bases at V and 4 bases at J, with 9 bases in the middle. The CDR3 region is CAIRGFGNEKLFF. CDR3 coding DNA: TGTGCCATCAGGGGGTTCGGTAATGAAAAACTGTTTTTT.

Here the CDR3 DNA reads TGTGCCAGCAGTGAAGCGGGCAGGAGGACCACTGAAGCTTTCTTT. It codes for CASSEAGRRTTEAFF. This chain links TRBV2 with TRBJ1-1; D ambiguous. Germline CDR1 reads SNHLY; CDR2 reads FYNNEI. CDR3 size: 15 residues. V was pared by 0 bases and J by 4 bases, with 12 bases between.

The CDR3 here is CATSVNTEAFF. The CDR3 nucleotides are TGTGCCACCTCAGTGAACACTGAAGCTTTCTTT. V is TRBV10-3 and J is TRBJ1-1; D gene unclear. The CDR3 consists of 11 residues. The germline gives CDR1 ENHRY, CDR2 SYGVKD. V gave up 10 bases and J gave up 0 bases, with 6 bases separating them.

This clone was detected once. This chain links TRBV2 with TRBJ1-2, with D perhaps TRBD1 (5 bases). The CDR3 has 15 residues. The germline V gene has CDR1 SNHLY and CDR2 FYNNEI. Trimming removed 2 bases from V and 5 bases from J, with 15 bases in between. The CDR3, as DNA: TGTGCCAGCAGTGAACGTACGGGGGGAAGTTATGGCTACACCTTC. Its translation is CASSERTGGSYGYTF.

V gene TRBV5-6 combines with J gene TRBJ1-2; 9 bases map to TRBD1. With V trimmed by 0 bases and J by 7 bases, 13 bases remained unmatched. Germline CDR1 SGHDT, CDR2 YYEEEE. This CDR3 is 17 amino acids long. DNA for the CDR3: TGTGCCAGCAGCTTGGGGAGGACAGGGGCCCCGGGGTTTGGCTACACCTTC. Translated, it gives CASSLGRTGAPGFGYTF.

In its sample, this clone was seen once. This rearrangement joins TRBV6-2 or TRBV6-3 to TRBJ2-2; unclear D gene. CDR1 and CDR2 (germline): MNHEY, SVGEGT. This CDR3 has 12 residues. V dropped 3 bases and J dropped 6 bases, with 5 bases sitting between them. The CDR3 nucleotides are TGTGCCAGCAGTTATGGGTCCGGGGAGCTGTTTTTT. Its translation: CASSYGSGELFF.

The chain uses TRBV5-6 and TRBJ2-3; 10 nucleotides line up with TRBD1. This CDR3 has 14 amino acids. CDR1 is SGHDT, CDR2 YYEEEE, per germline. Unmatched junction bases numbered 4, after V lost 4 bases and J lost 5 bases. CDR3 sequence reads: CASSLTGGRDTQYF. The CDR3 coding sequence is TGTGCCAGCAGCCTGACAGGGGGCAGAGATACGCAGTATTTT.

The V and J genes are TRBV14 and TRBJ2-7; D call uncertain. Trimming shortened V by 1 base and J by 3 bases, and 10 bases separated the two germline ends. CDR3 length: 14 amino acids. Germline V gives CDR1 SGHDN, CDR2 FVKESK. Here the CDR3 reads CASSQVRSNYEQYF. The CDR3 nucleotides are TGTGCCAGCAGCCAAGTACGCAGTAACTACGAGCAGTACTTC.

The sample holds one count of this clone. The chain couples TRBV29-1 to TRBJ2-2, with D possibly being TRBD1 (5 bases). Looked up from germline, CDR1 is SQVTM and CDR2 is ANQGSEA. The CDR3 is 15 amino acids. The CDR3 reads CTPLFPVRDTGELFF. The CDR3 DNA reads TGCACCCCTCTGTTCCCCGTCAGGGACACCGGGGAGCTGTTTTTT.

The rearrangement links TRBV28 to TRBJ1-6, with D unresolved. The CDR3 consists of 11 residues. Trimming shortened V by 6 bases and J by 14 bases, and 11 bases separated the two germline ends. CDR1 MDHEN and CDR2 SYDVKM come from the germline V gene. In DNA form, the CDR3 reads TGTGCCAGCAGCCGGGAGAGGACCCTCCACTTT. It translates to CASSRERTLHF.

A word on this clone: Compared with germline, one end of the junction differs, possibly owing to a read error. The chain links TRBV6-1 to TRBJ1-5; 8 nucleotides match TRBD1. This CDR3 comprises 15 residues. Germline lookup yields CDR1 MNHNS and CDR2 SASEGT. The DNA of the CDR3 is TGTGCCAGCAGTGAAGTACAGGGGGGCAACCAGCCCCAGCATTTT. It encodes CASSEVQGGNQPQHF.

The chain recombines TRBV28 with TRBJ2-2, with D perhaps TRBD1 (5 bases). CDR1 is MDHEN and CDR2 is SYDVKM in the germline V gene. This CDR3 spans 15 amino acids. V was pared by 3 bases and J by 6 bases, with 14 bases between. CDR3 sequence (DNA): TGTGCCAGCAGTTTTGCTAGGCCAGGGTCCGGGGAGCTGTTTTTT. Protein product: CASSFARPGSGELFF.

In this sample, this clone turned up a few times. CDR3 loop: CASTPGWVPETQYF. The CDR3 DNA is TGTGCCAGCACCCCCGGGTGGGTCCCAGAGACCCAGTACTTC. The V call is TRBV9, the J call TRBJ2-5; D ambiguous. The CDR3 loop spans 14 amino acids. Germline V lookup: CDR1 SGDLS, CDR2 YYNGEE. V lost 6 bases and J lost 4, with 16 bases in between.

The V and J genes are TRBV5-1 and TRBJ1-1; D is undetermined. The CDR3 is 14 residues long. Trimming stripped 3 bases from V and 1 base from J, with 10 bases between. In germline, CDR1 is SGHRS, CDR2 YFSETQ. CDR3 DNA sequence: TGCGCCAGCAGCTGGACCACAGCGAACACTGAAGCTTTCTTT. Amino acids: CASSWTTANTEAFF.

CDR3 residues: CASSPRDTYGNTIYF. CDR3 DNA: TGTGCCAGCTCACCGAGGGACACCTATGGAAACACCATATATTTT. The chain recombines TRBV18 with TRBJ1-3, with D tentatively TRBD1 (6 bases). The length of the CDR3 is 15 residues. CDR1 is KGHSH, CDR2 LQKENI, per germline. V gave up 3 bases and J gave up 3 bases, with 12 bases separating them. Full variable domain (remainder filled in from reference TRBV18 and TRBJ1-3): NAGVMQNPRHLVRRRGQEARLRCSPMKGHSHVYWYRQLPEEGLKFMVYLQKENIIDESGMPKERFSAEFPKEGPSILRIQQVVRGDSAAYFCASSPRDTYGNTIYFGEGSWLTVV.

The chain links TRBV19 to TRBJ1-5; 10 nucleotides agree with TRBD1. This CDR3 has 13 residues. Trimming at V came to 4 bases and at J to 9 bases, leaving 3 bases not matched to a gene. Germline V CDR1 and CDR2: LNHDA, SQIVND (reference sequence). The CDR3, as DNA: TGTGCCAGTAGTACAGACAGGGGGCGGCCCCAGCATTTT. Translated: CASSTDRGRPQHF.